Below, one TCR beta chain is given with its context. Its antigen is not known. Germline-derived CDR1 and CDR2 are MNHEY and SVGAGI. V was clipped by 6 bases and J by 4 bases, with 12 bases between them. There are 13 residues in the CDR3. TCRdb fed the 5' RACE reads into MiXCR, producing one record per CDR3 protein. The table includes a few hundred thousand distinct CDR3 sequences, 7.5% to 9.5% detected once. These data are taken from a study of T cells after yellow fever vaccination. Study-wide background: Low-cell-number fractions underwent preparation using SMART-Seq v4 Ultra Low Input.

General study results and limits: Clones from primary vaccination mostly reappeared after the booster (around 96% CD4, approximately 86% CD8).

This chain joins TRBV6-5 and TRBJ1-2; TRBD1 is a possible D gene (6 bases). The sequencing here drew on CD4+ T cells sorted from PBMCs, taken 5 days after the yellow fever booster vaccination. The receptor was derived from a man between 18 and 35 years old who received the YFV17D yellow fever vaccine. CDR3 nucleotides: TGTGCCAGCAGAAAAGGGGGGAGCTATGGCTACACCTTC. This translates into CASRKGGSYGYTF.